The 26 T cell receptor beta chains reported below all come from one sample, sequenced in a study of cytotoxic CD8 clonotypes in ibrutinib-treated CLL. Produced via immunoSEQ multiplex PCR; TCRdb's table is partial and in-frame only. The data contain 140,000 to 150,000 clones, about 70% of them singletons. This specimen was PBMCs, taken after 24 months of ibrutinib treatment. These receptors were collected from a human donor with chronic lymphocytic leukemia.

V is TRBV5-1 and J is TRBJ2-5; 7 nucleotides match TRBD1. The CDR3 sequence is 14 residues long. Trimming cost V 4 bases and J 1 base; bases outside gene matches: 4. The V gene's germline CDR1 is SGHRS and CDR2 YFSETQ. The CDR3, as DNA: TGCGCCAGCAGCCCGGACAGGCCCCAAGAGACCCAGTACTTC. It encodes CASSPDRPQETQYF.

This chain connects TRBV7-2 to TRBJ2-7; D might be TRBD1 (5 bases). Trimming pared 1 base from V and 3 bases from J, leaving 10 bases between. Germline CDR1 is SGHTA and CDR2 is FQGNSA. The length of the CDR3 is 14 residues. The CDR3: CASSLGAGNYEQYF. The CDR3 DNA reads TGTGCCAGCAGCTTAGGGGCAGGGAACTACGAGCAGTACTTC. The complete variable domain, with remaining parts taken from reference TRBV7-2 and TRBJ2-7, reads GAGVSQSPSNKVTEKGKDVELRCDPISGHTALYWYRQSLGQGLEFLIYFQGNSAPDKSGLPSDRFSAERTGGSVSTLTIQRTQQEDSAVYLCASSLGAGNYEQYFGPGTRLTVT.

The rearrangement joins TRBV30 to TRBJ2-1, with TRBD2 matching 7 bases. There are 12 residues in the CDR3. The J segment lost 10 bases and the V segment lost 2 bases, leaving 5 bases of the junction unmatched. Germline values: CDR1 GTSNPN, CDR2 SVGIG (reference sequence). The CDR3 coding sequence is TGTGCCTGGAGTTCGGGAGCGGGGGAGCAGTTCTTC. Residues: CAWSSGAGEQFF.

The CDR3: CASGDQGTDTGELFF. The CDR3 nucleotides are TGTGCCAGCGGTGACCAGGGAACGGACACCGGGGAGCTGTTTTTT. This chain links TRBV5-4 with TRBJ2-2, with a tentative D call TRBD1 (5 bases). Trimming stripped 7 bases from V and 3 bases from J, with 16 bases between. Germline V gene lookup returns CDR1 SGHNT and CDR2 YYREEE (reference sequence). The CDR3 is made up of 15 amino acids. Drawing the rest from reference TRBV5-4 and TRBJ2-2, the complete variable domain is ETGVTQSPTHLIKTRGQQVTLRCSSQSGHNTVSWYQQALGQGPQFIFQYYREEENGRGNFPPRFSGLQFPNYSSELNVNALELDDSALYLCASGDQGTDTGELFFGEGSRLTVL.

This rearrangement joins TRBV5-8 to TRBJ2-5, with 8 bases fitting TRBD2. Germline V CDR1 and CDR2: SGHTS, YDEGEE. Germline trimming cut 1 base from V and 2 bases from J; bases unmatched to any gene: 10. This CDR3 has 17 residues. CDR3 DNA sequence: TGTGCCAGCAGCTTGTACTGGGCGGGAGGCTTTCAAGAGACCCAGTACTTC. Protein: CASSLYWAGGFQETQYF.

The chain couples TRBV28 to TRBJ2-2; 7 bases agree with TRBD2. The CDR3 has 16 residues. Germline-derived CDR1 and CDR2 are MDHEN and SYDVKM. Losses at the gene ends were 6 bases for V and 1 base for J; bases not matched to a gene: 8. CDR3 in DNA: TGTGCCAGCAGCCCCTGGGCGGGAGAGAACACCGGGGAGCTGTTTTTT. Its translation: CASSPWAGENTGELFF.

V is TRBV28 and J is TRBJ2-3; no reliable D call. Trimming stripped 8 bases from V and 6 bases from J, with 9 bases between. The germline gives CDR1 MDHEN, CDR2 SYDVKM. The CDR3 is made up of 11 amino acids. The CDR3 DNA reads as TGTGCCAGCGGGTTGGGGGATACGCAGTATTTT. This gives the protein CASGLGDTQYF.

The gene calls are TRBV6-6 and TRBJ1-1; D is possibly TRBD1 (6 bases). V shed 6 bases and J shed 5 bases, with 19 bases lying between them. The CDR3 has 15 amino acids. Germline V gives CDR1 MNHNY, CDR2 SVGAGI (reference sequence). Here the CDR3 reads CASRRLRGAGTEAFF. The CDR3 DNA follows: TGTGCCAGCAGAAGACTGAGGGGGGCTGGGACTGAAGCTTTCTTT.

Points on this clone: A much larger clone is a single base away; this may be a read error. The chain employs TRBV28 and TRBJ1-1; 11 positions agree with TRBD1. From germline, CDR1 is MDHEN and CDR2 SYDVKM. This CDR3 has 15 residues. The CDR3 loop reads CASSLGGQGVPETFF. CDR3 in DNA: TGTGCCAGCAGTTTGGGGGGACAGGGGGTGCCTGAAACTTTCTTT. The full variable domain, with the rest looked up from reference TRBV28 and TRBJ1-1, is DVKVTQSSRYLVKRTGEKVFLECVQDMDHENMFWYRQDPGLGLRLIYFSYDVKMKEKGDIPEGYSVSREKKERFSLILESASTNQTSMYLCASSLGGQGVPETFFGQGTRLTVV.

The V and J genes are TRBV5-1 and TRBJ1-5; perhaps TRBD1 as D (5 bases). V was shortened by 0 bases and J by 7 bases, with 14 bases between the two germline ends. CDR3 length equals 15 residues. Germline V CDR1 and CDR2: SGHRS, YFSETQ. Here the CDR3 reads CASSLGGTLTQPQHF. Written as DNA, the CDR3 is TGCGCCAGCAGCTTGGGGGGGACTCTGACCCAGCCCCAGCATTTT.

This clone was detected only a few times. The CDR3, as DNA: TGTGCCAGCAGTCGCCGGACAGGCCCTAATGAAAAACTGTTTTTT. Amino acids: CASSRRTGPNEKLFF. This sequence joins TRBV7-2 and TRBJ1-4; TRBD1 agrees at 7 bases. Germline trimming cut 6 bases from V and 3 bases from J; bases unmatched to any gene: 7. The CDR3 totals 15 residues. In germline, CDR1 is SGHTA, CDR2 FQGNSA. Variable domain in full (rest from reference TRBV7-2 and TRBJ1-4): GAGVSQSPSNKVTEKGKDVELRCDPISGHTALYWYRQSLGQGLEFLIYFQGNSAPDKSGLPSDRFSAERTGGSVSTLTIQRTQQEDSAVYLCASSRRTGPNEKLFFGSGTQLSVL.

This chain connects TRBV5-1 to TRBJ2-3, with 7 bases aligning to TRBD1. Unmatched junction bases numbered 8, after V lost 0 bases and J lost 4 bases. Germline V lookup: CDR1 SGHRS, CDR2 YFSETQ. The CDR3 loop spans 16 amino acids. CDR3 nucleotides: TGCGCCAGCAGCTTGGCCCCTGACAGGGCGGCAGATACGCAGTATTTT. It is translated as CASSLAPDRAADTQYF.

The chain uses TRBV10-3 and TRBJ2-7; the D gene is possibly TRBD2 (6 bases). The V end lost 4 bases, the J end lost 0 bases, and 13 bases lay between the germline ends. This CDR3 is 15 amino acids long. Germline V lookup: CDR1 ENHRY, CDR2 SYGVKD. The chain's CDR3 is CAISGSSDSSYEQYF. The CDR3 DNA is TGTGCCATCAGTGGGTCTAGCGACAGCTCCTACGAGCAGTACTTC.

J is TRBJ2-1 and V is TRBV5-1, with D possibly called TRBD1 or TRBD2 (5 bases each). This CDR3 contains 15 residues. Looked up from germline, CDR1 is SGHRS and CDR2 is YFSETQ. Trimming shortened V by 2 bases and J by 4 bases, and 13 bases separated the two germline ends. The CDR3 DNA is TGCGCCAGCAGCTTCCGGGACCTGGGGTACAATGAGCAGTTCTTC. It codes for CASSFRDLGYNEQFF.

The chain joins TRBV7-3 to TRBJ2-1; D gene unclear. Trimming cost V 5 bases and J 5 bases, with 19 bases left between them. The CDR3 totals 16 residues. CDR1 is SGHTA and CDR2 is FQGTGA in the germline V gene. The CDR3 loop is CASSPGLGLPHNEQFF. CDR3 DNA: TGTGCCAGCAGCCCCGGGTTGGGGTTGCCCCACAATGAGCAGTTCTTC.

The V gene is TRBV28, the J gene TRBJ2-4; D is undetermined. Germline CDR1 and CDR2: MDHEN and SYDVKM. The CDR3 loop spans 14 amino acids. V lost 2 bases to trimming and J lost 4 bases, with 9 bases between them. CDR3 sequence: CASSLSPGKNIQYF. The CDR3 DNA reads TGTGCCAGCAGTTTAAGTCCCGGAAAAAACATTCAGTACTTC. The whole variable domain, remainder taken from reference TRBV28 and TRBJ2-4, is DVKVTQSSRYLVKRTGEKVFLECVQDMDHENMFWYRQDPGLGLRLIYFSYDVKMKEKGDIPEGYSVSREKKERFSLILESASTNQTSMYLCASSLSPGKNIQYFGAGTRLSVL.

The CDR3 DNA reads as TGCGCCAGCTCGCGGTCTGGGGCCAACGTCCTGACTTTC. Encoded protein: CASSRSGANVLTF. This chain links TRBV5-1 with TRBJ2-6; the D is unclear. Trimming left V 7 bases short and J 1 base short, with 6 bases between. This CDR3 comprises 13 residues. In germline, CDR1 is SGHRS, CDR2 YFSETQ.

The CDR3 bases are TGTGCCAGCAGTGTGGCAGGGTACAATGAGCAGTTCTTC. Protein product: CASSVAGYNEQFF. J is TRBJ2-1 and V is TRBV6-1, with a weak D call TRBD1 (5 bases). The V end lost 4 bases, the J end lost 4 bases, and 8 bases lay between the germline ends. The CDR3 covers 13 residues. Germline V lookup: CDR1 MNHNS, CDR2 SASEGT.

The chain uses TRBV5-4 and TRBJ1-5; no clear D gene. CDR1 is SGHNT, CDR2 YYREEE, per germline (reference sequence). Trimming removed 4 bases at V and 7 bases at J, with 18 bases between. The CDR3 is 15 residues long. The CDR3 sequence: CASSIQTAKVQPQHF. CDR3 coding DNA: TGTGCCAGCAGCATCCAAACCGCGAAAGTGCAGCCCCAGCATTTT.

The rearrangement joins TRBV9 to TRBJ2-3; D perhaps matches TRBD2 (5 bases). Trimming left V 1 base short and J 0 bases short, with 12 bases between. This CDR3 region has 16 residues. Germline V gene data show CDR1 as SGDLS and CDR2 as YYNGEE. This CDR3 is CASSVSASPSTDTQYF. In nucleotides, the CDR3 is TGTGCCAGCAGCGTAAGCGCTAGCCCTAGCACAGATACGCAGTATTTT.

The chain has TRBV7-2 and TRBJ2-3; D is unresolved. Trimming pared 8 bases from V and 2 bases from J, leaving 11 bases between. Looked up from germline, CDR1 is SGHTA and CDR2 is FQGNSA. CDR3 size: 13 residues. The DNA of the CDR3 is TGTGCCAGCCTCCGGCGACCCACAGATACGCAGTATTTT. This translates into CASLRRPTDTQYF.

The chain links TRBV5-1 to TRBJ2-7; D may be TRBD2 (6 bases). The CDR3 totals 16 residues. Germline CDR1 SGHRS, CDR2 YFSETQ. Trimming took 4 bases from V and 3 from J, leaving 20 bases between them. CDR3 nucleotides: TGCGCCAGCAGCCTAGGGGACTCCTGGCCTGACTACGAGCAGTACTTC. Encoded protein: CASSLGDSWPDYEQYF.

The CDR3 region is CASSTGTVNSPLHF. The CDR3 DNA sequence: TGTGCCAGCAGCACCGGGACAGTGAATTCACCCCTCCACTTT. The rearrangement links TRBV28 to TRBJ1-6; TRBD1 agrees at 7 bases. Germline V CDR1 and CDR2: MDHEN, SYDVKM. The CDR3 spans 14 residues. Trimming removed 6 bases from V and 7 bases from J; junction bases left unmatched: 6.

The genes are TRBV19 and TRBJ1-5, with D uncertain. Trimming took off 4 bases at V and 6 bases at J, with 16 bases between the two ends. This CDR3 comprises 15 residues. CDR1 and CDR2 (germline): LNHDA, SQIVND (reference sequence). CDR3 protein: CASSRPEAWGQPQHF. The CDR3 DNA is TGTGCCAGTAGTAGGCCAGAAGCTTGGGGTCAGCCCCAGCATTTT. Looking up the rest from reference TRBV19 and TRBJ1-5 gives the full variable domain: DGGITQSPKYLFRKEGQNVTLSCEQNLNHDAMYWYRQDPGQGLRLIYYSQIVNDFQKGDIAEGYSVSREKKESFPLTVTSAQKNPTAFYLCASSRPEAWGQPQHFGDGTRLSIL.

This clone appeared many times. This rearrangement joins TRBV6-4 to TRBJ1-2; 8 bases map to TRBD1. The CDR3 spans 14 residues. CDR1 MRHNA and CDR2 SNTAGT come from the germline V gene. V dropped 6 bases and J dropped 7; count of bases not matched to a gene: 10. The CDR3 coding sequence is TGTGCCAGCAGCGAACGACAGGGGAGGGGTGGCTACACCTTC. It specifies CASSERQGRGGYTF.

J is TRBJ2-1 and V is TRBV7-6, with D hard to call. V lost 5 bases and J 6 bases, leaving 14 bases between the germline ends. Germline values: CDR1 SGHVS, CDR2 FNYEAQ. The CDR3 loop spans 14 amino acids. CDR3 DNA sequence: TGTGCCAGCAGCCCCGCCAACCGGGCCAATGAGCAGTTCTTC. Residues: CASSPANRANEQFF.